This TCR beta chain is drawn from a study of blood T cell repertoires in COVID-19. Study context: The United States, Italy and Spain supplied acute and convalescent COVID-19 samples. PBMCs, B-cell-depleted T cells, or T cells were the source of the cDNA or gDNA that made up the material.

CDR1 SGHRS and CDR2 YFSETQ come from the germline V gene. J was trimmed by 2 bases and V by 6 bases; bases with no gene match: 6. This CDR3 spans 15 amino acids. Under the authors' procedure: Researchers report that nucleated cell counts were estimated from reference gene primer amplification. TCRdb's copy holds only in-frame clones and misses some; the assay was immunoSEQ multiplex PCR. Clonal size and the V and J genes are those of that table, whereas D and trimming came from the DNA. In the table there are 95,000 to 150,000 clones, around 88% of which are singletons. This sequence joins TRBV5-1 and TRBJ2-3; 10 positions agree with TRBD1. Material: peripheral blood. The sequence was collected from a woman between 50 and 59 years old with active or convalescent COVID-19. CDR3 region: CASKAGTGVTDTQYF. The DNA of the CDR3 is TGCGCCAGCAAGGCCGGGACAGGGGTCACAGATACGCAGTATTTT.